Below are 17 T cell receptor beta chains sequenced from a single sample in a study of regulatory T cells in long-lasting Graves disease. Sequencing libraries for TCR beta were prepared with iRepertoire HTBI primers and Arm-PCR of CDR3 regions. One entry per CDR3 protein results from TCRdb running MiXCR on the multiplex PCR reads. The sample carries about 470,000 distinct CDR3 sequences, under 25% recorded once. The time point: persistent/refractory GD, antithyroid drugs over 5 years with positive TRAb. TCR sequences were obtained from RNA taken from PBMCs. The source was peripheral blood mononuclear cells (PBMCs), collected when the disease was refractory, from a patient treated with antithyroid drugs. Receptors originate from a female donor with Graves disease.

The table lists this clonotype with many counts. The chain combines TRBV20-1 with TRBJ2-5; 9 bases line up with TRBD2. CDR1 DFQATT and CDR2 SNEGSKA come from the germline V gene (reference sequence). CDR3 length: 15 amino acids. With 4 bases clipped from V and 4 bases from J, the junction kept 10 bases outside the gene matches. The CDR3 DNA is TGCAGTGCTAATTCCGGGACTAGCAGCGGAGAGACCCAGTACTTC. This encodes CSANSGTSSGETQYF.

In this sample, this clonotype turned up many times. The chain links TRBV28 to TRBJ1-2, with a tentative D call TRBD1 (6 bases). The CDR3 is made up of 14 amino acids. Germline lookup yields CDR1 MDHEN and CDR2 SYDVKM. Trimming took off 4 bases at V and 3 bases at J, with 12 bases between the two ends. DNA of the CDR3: TGTGCCAGCAGTTGGGCGGGGGGCGACTATGGCTACACCTTC. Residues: CASSWAGGDYGYTF.

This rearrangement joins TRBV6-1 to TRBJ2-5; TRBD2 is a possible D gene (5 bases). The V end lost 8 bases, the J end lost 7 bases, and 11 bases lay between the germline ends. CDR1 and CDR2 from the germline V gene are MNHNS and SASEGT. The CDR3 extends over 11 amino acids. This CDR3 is CASGPRGTQYF. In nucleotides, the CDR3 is TGTGCCAGCGGCCCCCGGGGGACCCAGTACTTC.

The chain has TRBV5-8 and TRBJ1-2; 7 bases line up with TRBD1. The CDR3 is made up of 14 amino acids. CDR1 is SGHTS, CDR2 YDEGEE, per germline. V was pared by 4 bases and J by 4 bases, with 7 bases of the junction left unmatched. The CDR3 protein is CASSPTGTAYGYTF. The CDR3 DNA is TGTGCCAGCAGCCCGACCGGGACAGCCTATGGCTACACCTTC.

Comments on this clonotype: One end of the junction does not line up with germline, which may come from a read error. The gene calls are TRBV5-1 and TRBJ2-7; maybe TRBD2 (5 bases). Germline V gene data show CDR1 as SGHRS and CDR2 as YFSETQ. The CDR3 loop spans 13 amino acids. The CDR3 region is CSSSSGTGYEQYF. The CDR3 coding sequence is TGCTCCAGCAGCTCGGGAACGGGTTACGAGCAGTACTTC. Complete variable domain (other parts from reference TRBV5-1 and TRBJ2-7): KAGVTQTPRYLIKTRGQQVTLSCSPISGHRSVSWYQQTPGQGLQFLFEYFSETQRNKGNFPGRFSGRQFSNSRSEMNVSTLELGDSALYLCSSSSGTGYEQYFGPGTRLTVT.

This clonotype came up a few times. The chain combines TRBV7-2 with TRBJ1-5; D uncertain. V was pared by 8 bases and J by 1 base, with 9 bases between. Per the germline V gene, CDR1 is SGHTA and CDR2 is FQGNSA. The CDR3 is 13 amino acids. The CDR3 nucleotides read TGTGCCAGCCTGCCCCAGAGCAATCAGCCCCAGCATTTT. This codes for CASLPQSNQPQHF. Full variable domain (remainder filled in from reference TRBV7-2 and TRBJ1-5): GAGVSQSPSNKVTEKGKDVELRCDPISGHTALYWYRQSLGQGLEFLIYFQGNSAPDKSGLPSDRFSAERTGGSVSTLTIQRTQQEDSAVYLCASLPQSNQPQHFGDGTRLSIL.

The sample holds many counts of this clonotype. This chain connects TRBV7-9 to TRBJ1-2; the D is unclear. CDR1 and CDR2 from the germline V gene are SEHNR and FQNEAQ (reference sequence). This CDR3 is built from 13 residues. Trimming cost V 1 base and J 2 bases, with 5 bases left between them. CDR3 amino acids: CASSLDSNYGYTF. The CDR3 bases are TGTGCCAGCAGCTTAGACTCAAACTATGGCTACACCTTC. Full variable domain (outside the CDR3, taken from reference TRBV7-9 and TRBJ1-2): DTGVSQNPRHKITKRGQNVTFRCDPISEHNRLYWYRQTLGQGPEFLTYFQNEAQLEKSRLLSDRFSAERPKGSFSTLEIQRTEQGDSAMYLCASSLDSNYGYTFGSGTRLTVV.

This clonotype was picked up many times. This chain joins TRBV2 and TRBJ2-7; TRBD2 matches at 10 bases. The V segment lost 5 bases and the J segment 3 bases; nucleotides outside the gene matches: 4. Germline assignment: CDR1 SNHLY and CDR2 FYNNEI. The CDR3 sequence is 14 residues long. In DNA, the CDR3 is TGTGCCAGCAGTCCACTAGCGGGGAACTACGAGCAGTACTTC. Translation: CASSPLAGNYEQYF.

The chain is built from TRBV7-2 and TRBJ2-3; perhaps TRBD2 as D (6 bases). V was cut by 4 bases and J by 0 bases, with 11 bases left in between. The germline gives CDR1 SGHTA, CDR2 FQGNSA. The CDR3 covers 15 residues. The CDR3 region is CASSSSGHSTDTQYF. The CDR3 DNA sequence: TGTGCCAGCAGCTCAAGCGGGCATAGCACAGATACGCAGTATTTT.

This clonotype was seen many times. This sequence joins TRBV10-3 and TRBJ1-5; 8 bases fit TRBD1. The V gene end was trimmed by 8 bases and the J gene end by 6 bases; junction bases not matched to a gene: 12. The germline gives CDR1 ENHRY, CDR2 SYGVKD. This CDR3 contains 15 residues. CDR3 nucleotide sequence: TGTGCCATCGCCGGCGACAGGGGAGGTGGTCAGCCCCAGCATTTT. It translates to CAIAGDRGGGQPQHF.

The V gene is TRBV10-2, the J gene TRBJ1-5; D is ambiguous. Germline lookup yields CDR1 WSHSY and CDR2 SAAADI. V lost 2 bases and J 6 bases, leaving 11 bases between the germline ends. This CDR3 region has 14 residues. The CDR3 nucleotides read TGCGCCAGCAGTGAGGGTCCGGGTCGTCAGCCCCAGCATTTT. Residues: CASSEGPGRQPQHF.

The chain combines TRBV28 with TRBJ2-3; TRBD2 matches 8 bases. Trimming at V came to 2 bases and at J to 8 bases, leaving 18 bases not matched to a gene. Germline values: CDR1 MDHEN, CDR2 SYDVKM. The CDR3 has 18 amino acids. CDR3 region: CASSLPFGSTSGSFTQYF. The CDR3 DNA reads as TGTGCCAGCAGTTTACCTTTCGGATCTACGAGCGGGAGTTTTACGCAGTATTTT. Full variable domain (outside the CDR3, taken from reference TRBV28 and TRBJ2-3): DVKVTQSSRYLVKRTGEKVFLECVQDMDHENMFWYRQDPGLGLRLIYFSYDVKMKEKGDIPEGYSVSREKKERFSLILESASTNQTSMYLCASSLPFGSTSGSFTQYFGPGTRLTVL.

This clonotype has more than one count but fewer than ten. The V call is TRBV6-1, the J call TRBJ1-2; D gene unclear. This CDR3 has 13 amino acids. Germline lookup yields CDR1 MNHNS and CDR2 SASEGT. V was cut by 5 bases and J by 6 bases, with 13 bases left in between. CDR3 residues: CASSRPTQHGYTF. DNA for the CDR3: TGTGCCAGCAGTCGCCCGACCCAACATGGCTACACCTTC.

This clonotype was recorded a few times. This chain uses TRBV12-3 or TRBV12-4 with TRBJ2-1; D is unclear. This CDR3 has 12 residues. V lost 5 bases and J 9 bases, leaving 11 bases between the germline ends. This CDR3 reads CASSRTRGEQFF. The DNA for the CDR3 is TGTGCCAGCAGTAGGACGCGAGGTGAGCAGTTCTTC.

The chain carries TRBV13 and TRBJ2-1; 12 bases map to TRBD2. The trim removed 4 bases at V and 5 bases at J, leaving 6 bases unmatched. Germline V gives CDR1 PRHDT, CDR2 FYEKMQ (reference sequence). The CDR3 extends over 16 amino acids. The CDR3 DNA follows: TGTGCCAGCAGCTCCACCGGACTAGCGGGAAACAATGAGCAGTTCTTC. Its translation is CASSSTGLAGNNEQFF.

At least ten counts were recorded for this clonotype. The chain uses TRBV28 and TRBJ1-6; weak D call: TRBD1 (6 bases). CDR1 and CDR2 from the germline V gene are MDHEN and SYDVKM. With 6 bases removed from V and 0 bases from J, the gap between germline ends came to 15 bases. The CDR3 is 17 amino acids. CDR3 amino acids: CASSKLQGNSYNSPLHF. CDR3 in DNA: TGTGCCAGCAGCAAACTACAGGGAAACTCCTATAATTCACCCCTCCACTTT.

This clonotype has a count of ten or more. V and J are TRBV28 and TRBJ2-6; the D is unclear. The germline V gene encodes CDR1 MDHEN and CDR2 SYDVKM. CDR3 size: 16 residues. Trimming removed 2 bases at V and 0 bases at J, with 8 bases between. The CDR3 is CASSLLQTSGANVLTF. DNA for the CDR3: TGTGCCAGCAGTTTACTGCAGACCTCTGGGGCCAACGTCCTGACTTTC.